Below, 31 T cell receptor beta chains from the same sample are listed, as sequenced in a study of T cell changes during pregnancy in multiple sclerosis. TCRdb's table, derived via immunoSEQ multiplex PCR, lists solely in-frame clones and lacks some. The data show about 39,000 clones, with 75% to 95% seen just once and more than 0.45% held by the top ten. Sequencing was performed on CD4+ T cells from peripheral blood mononuclear cells, taken in the first trimester of pregnancy. The origin of the receptors is a female donor in good health, enrolled as a control in a pregnancy study.

This clone appeared a single time. The chain links TRBV18 to TRBJ2-3; D gene unclear. This CDR3 has 15 residues. The germline V and J ends were trimmed by 2 bases and 0 bases, with 9 bases remaining between them. Germline loops: CDR1 KGHSH, CDR2 LQKENI. The CDR3 sequence is CASSPIIASTDTQYF. DNA for the CDR3: TGTGCCAGCTCACCAATAATAGCTAGCACAGATACGCAGTATTTT.

The chain employs TRBV7-2 and TRBJ2-7; 8 nucleotides agree with TRBD1. Germline V gene sequence: CDR1 SGHTA, CDR2 FQGNSA. J gave up 9 bases and V 3 bases, and 10 bases lay outside the gene matches. The CDR3 length is 14 residues. In DNA, the CDR3 is TGTGCCAGCAGCTTGGAAGGACAGGGCTTAGTGCAGTACTTC. It yields the protein CASSLEGQGLVQYF.

The J gene is TRBJ1-6, the V gene TRBV9; TRBD1 might be the D (6 bases). Germline V gene sequence: CDR1 SGDLS, CDR2 YYNGEE. V was pared by 4 bases and J by 10 bases, with 12 bases between. This CDR3 comprises 13 residues. DNA of the CDR3: TGTGCCAGCAGCCGCAGGGGTGGCTCACCCCTCCACTTT. It is translated as CASSRRGGSPLHF.

This rearrangement joins TRBV9 to TRBJ1-5; TRBD1 agrees at 9 bases. The V and J ends lost 4 bases and 6 bases, in that order; junction bases with no gene match: 5. The germline gives CDR1 SGDLS, CDR2 YYNGEE. The CDR3 spans 14 residues. CDR3 sequence: CASSPGQGGQPQHF. The DNA of the CDR3 is TGTGCCAGCAGCCCGGGACAGGGAGGTCAGCCCCAGCATTTT.

The V and J genes are TRBV19 and TRBJ1-1; D gene ambiguous. The ends were cut back, 2 bases at V and 4 bases at J, with 14 bases in the middle. Germline V gene sequence: CDR1 LNHDA, CDR2 SQIVND (reference sequence). The CDR3 runs 15 residues. CDR3 sequence: CASSIRVRRSTEAFF. CDR3 nucleotides: TGTGCCAGTAGTATACGGGTAAGGAGAAGCACTGAAGCTTTCTTT.

The chain is built from TRBV6-1 and TRBJ2-1; D not resolved. Germline V CDR1 and CDR2: MNHNS, SASEGT. Trimming removed 7 bases at V and 1 base at J, with 11 bases between. The CDR3 totals 14 residues. This CDR3 is CASITTRSYNEQFF. As DNA, the CDR3 is TGTGCCAGCATTACTACCCGGTCCTACAATGAGCAGTTCTTC.

In nucleotides, the CDR3 is TGTGCCAGCAGCTTGGACATCTCCAAAAACATTCAGTACTTC. It specifies CASSLDISKNIQYF. This rearrangement joins TRBV7-2 to TRBJ2-4, with a possible D match to TRBD1 (5 bases). The CDR3 contains 14 residues. Trimming shortened V by 3 bases and J by 2 bases, and 8 bases separated the two germline ends. Germline CDR1 is SGHTA and CDR2 is FQGNSA.

The chain has TRBV5-1 and TRBJ2-6; 8 nucleotides align to TRBD1. The CDR3 is 14 amino acids. V was pared by 0 bases and J by 12 bases, with 5 bases of the junction left unmatched. CDR1 and CDR2 (germline): SGHRS, YFSETQ. This CDR3 reads CASSLEDRVSVLTF. Written as DNA, the CDR3 is TGCGCCAGCAGCTTGGAGGACAGGGTCTCCGTCCTGACTTTC.

This sequence joins TRBV19 and TRBJ2-5; 9 bases are a match to TRBD2. There are 17 residues in the CDR3. J was trimmed by 3 bases and V by 3 bases; bases with no gene match: 11. Germline V gives CDR1 LNHDA, CDR2 SQIVND (reference sequence). The CDR3 protein is CASSIRASGVGKETQYF. CDR3 in DNA: TGTGCCAGTAGTATTAGGGCTAGCGGGGTCGGGAAAGAGACCCAGTACTTC.

V usage is TRBV7-2 and J usage is TRBJ2-3, with 10 bases that match TRBD2. After removal of 1 base from V and 6 bases from J, the junction contained 7 bases not matched to a gene. The CDR3 totals 16 residues. Germline CDR1 reads SGHTA; CDR2 reads FQGNSA. The CDR3 region has the DNA TGTGCCAGCAGCTTAGGCGGGGGTAGCGGGGGGGATACGCAGTATTTT. The encoded protein is CASSLGGGSGGDTQYF.

This clone was seen a few times. The conserved phenylalanine or tryptophan normally closing the CDR3 is absent here, so this likely arose from a read error. The DNA is omitted, as the CDR3 cannot be located on it reliably, and the CDR3 follows TCRdb's listing. The V and J genes are TRBV20-1 and TRBJ1-4; the table's D call TRBD1 went unverified against the DNA. Termini included, the CDR3 measures 9 amino acids. Germline V gene sequence: CDR1 DFQATT, CDR2 SNEGSKA (reference sequence). Here the CDR3 reads CSARDIGDG.

The chain carries TRBV6-5 and TRBJ2-5; no clear D gene. V was trimmed by 6 bases and J by 2 bases, leaving 7 bases between them. The CDR3 has 12 residues. Germline V lookup: CDR1 MNHEY, CDR2 SVGAGI. For the CDR3, the DNA is TGTGCCAGCAGAGCCCGGCAAGAGACCCAGTACTTC. Amino acid sequence: CASRARQETQYF.

The chain recombines TRBV11-2 with TRBJ2-7, with 11 bases that match TRBD2. The V segment lost 4 bases and the J segment 3 bases; nucleotides outside the gene matches: 5. The CDR3 spans 15 residues. Germline CDR1 and CDR2: SGHAT and FQNNGV. CDR3: CASSSPLAGDYEQYF. The CDR3 nucleotides read TGTGCCAGCAGCTCACCACTAGCGGGGGACTACGAGCAGTACTTC.

This sequence joins TRBV6-5 and TRBJ2-7; 8 bases match TRBD2. CDR3 length: 13 amino acids. Germline CDR1 MNHEY, CDR2 SVGAGI. With V trimmed by 11 bases and J by 2 bases, 8 bases remained unmatched. As DNA, the CDR3 is TGTGCCTCAAGACGGGGGGGACCCTACGAGCAGTACTTC. Its protein product is CASRRGGPYEQYF.

The chain couples TRBV6-6 to TRBJ2-7; 7 bases line up with TRBD1. J gave up 6 bases and V 8 bases, and 13 bases lay outside the gene matches. In germline, CDR1 is MNHNY, CDR2 SVGAGI (reference sequence). The CDR3 spans 14 residues. The CDR3 is CASVTRQGTSEQYF. DNA of the CDR3: TGTGCCAGCGTAACCCGACAGGGAACGAGCGAGCAGTACTTC.

The CDR3 loop reads CSVEFVTGGADTQYF. In DNA, the CDR3 is TGCAGCGTTGAATTCGTTACAGGGGGAGCAGATACGCAGTATTTT. The V call is TRBV29-1, the J call TRBJ2-3, with 8 bases that match TRBD1. Looked up from germline, CDR1 is SQVTM and CDR2 is ANQGSEA. This CDR3 is 15 amino acids long. The junction had 8 bases not matched to a gene; V was cut back by 2 bases and J by 4 bases.

The chain joins TRBV28 to TRBJ2-5; the match to TRBD2 covers 10 bases. The CDR3 runs to 14 residues. V lost 4 bases to trimming and J lost 5 bases; unmatched junction nucleotides: 4. Germline V gene sequence: CDR1 MDHEN, CDR2 SYDVKM. CDR3 in DNA: TGTGCCAGCAGTTACACTAGCGGGGTTGAGACCCAGTACTTC. It encodes CASSYTSGVETQYF.

The chain recombines TRBV7-3 with TRBJ2-6; 8 nucleotides match TRBD2. This CDR3 contains 17 residues. The ends lost 5 bases at V and 0 bases at J; junction bases unmatched: 6. Looked up from germline, CDR1 is SGHTA and CDR2 is FQGTGA. Here the CDR3 reads CASSIGGASSGANVLTF. CDR3 sequence (DNA): TGTGCCAGCAGCATCGGGGGGGCCTCCTCTGGGGCCAACGTCCTGACTTTC.

J is TRBJ2-3 and V is TRBV2, with 9 positions matching TRBD2. The CDR3 totals 15 residues. V trimming: 7 bases; J trimming: 0 bases; junction bases outside the gene matches: 5. Germline V lookup: CDR1 SNHLY, CDR2 FYNNEI. The CDR3 sequence is CASTPAGGSTDTQYF. Here the CDR3 DNA reads TGTGCCAGCACTCCAGCGGGGGGAAGCACAGATACGCAGTATTTT.

The chain is built from TRBV2 and TRBJ1-5; D is undetermined. The V and J ends lost 3 bases and 1 base respectively, with 7 bases between them. Germline V gene lookup returns CDR1 SNHLY and CDR2 FYNNEI. CDR3 length: 14 amino acids. The CDR3 spells CASSDNGSNQPQHF. CDR3 sequence (DNA): TGTGCCAGCAGTGATAATGGCAGCAATCAGCCCCAGCATTTT.

The J gene is TRBJ2-5, the V gene TRBV7-3; 12 positions agree with TRBD2. Germline V lookup: CDR1 SGHTA, CDR2 FQGTGA. The CDR3 has 14 residues. Trimming at V came to 10 bases and at J to 5 bases, leaving 8 bases not matched to a gene. The CDR3 region has the DNA TGTGCCACCTCTAGCGGGGGGGCTAGGGAGACCCAGTACTTC. This encodes CATSSGGARETQYF.

The CDR3: CASSPRQGGQPQHF. The CDR3 coding sequence is TGTGCCAGCAGCCCTCGACAGGGAGGTCAGCCCCAGCATTTT. The chain couples TRBV7-2 to TRBJ1-5; 7 bases are shared with TRBD1. With 5 bases clipped from V and 6 bases from J, the junction kept 7 bases outside the gene matches. Germline V gene sequence: CDR1 SGHTA, CDR2 FQGNSA. This CDR3 is 14 amino acids long.

The DNA for the CDR3 is TGTGCCAGCAGCACCTACTTCAGGGGGGCCGAGCAGTACTTC. Encoded protein: CASSTYFRGAEQYF. This rearrangement joins TRBV7-2 to TRBJ2-7, with D perhaps matching TRBD1 (7 bases). Germline V lookup: CDR1 SGHTA, CDR2 FQGNSA. V was pared by 5 bases and J by 6 bases, with 17 bases between. This CDR3 contains 14 residues.

The chain recombines TRBV6-5 with TRBJ1-5, with a possible D match to TRBD1 (5 bases). The V and J ends lost 2 bases and 6 bases respectively, with 11 bases between them. Germline V CDR1 and CDR2: MNHEY, SVGAGI. This CDR3 is 14 amino acids long. CDR3 region: CASSYTAGIQPQHF. The CDR3 nucleotides are TGTGCCAGCAGTTACACGGCAGGGATTCAGCCCCAGCATTTT.

The rearrangement uses TRBV7-2 and TRBJ2-6; D perhaps matches TRBD2 (6 bases). Trimming pared 2 bases from V and 0 bases from J, leaving 11 bases between. CDR1 is SGHTA and CDR2 is FQGNSA in the germline V gene. The CDR3 consists of 17 residues. This chain's CDR3 is CASSLIGGASGANVLTF. CDR3 coding DNA: TGTGCCAGCAGCTTAATAGGAGGGGCCTCTGGGGCCAACGTCCTGACTTTC.

This chain connects TRBV19 to TRBJ2-1; D unclear. V was shortened by 6 bases and J by 0 bases, with 12 bases between the two germline ends. Germline V gene sequence: CDR1 LNHDA, CDR2 SQIVND (reference sequence). The CDR3 consists of 15 residues. CDR3 in amino acids: CASSFYRSSYNEQFF. As DNA, the CDR3 is TGTGCCAGTAGCTTCTACCGAAGCTCCTACAATGAGCAGTTCTTC.

DNA for the CDR3: TGTGCCAGCAGCTTAGTCGGTCACTCTGGGGCCAACGTCCTGACTTTC. It is translated as CASSLVGHSGANVLTF. The rearrangement uses TRBV7-9 and TRBJ2-6; D gene uncertain. Germline CDR1 is SEHNR and CDR2 is FQNEAQ (reference sequence). The CDR3 length is 16 residues. The ends were cut back, 1 base at V and 0 bases at J, with 7 bases in the middle.

The chain combines TRBV18 with TRBJ1-3; D is possibly TRBD1 (6 bases). V was shortened by 4 bases and J by 1 base, with 11 bases between the two germline ends. The CDR3 loop spans 15 amino acids. Germline V gene sequence: CDR1 KGHSH, CDR2 LQKENI. The CDR3 DNA follows: TGTGCCAGCTCACTCCACACAGGGTCTGGAAACACCATATATTTT. Its protein product is CASSLHTGSGNTIYF.

To note about this clone: This CDR3 is missing its conserved last phenylalanine or tryptophan, likely due to a read error. It is unclear where the CDR3 begins or ends on the DNA, so no DNA is shown, and the CDR3 is as TCRdb lists it. This rearrangement joins TRBV7-9 to TRBJ1-1. Germline values: CDR1 SEHNR, CDR2 FQNEAQ (reference sequence). The CDR3 length is 9 residues, termini included. CDR3 residues: CASSQTETV.

The chain joins TRBV4-3 to TRBJ1-2, with TRBD1 identical over 7 bases. Germline lookup yields CDR1 LGHNA and CDR2 YSLEER. CDR3 length: 17 residues. Trimming removed 2 bases from V and 6 bases from J; junction bases left unmatched: 15. The CDR3 spells CASSQHPFQQGLNGYTF. The CDR3 DNA reads TGCGCCAGCAGCCAACATCCCTTTCAACAGGGGTTAAATGGCTACACCTTC.

This clone appeared a single time. The chain combines TRBV5-4 with TRBJ1-2, with D hard to call. This CDR3 has 14 residues. Germline V CDR1 and CDR2: SGHNT, YYREEE (reference sequence). V lost 0 bases to trimming and J lost 2 bases, with 8 bases between them. The CDR3 region has the DNA TGTGCCAGCAGCTTGGGGCAGTCAAACTATGGCTACACCTTC. It specifies CASSLGQSNYGYTF.